A selection of T cell receptor beta chains follows, all from one sample in a study of T cell responses to AZD1222 COVID-19 vaccine. This table comes from immunoSEQ multiplex PCR, and its TCRdb copy is limited to in-frame clones, with some not included. The table includes approximately 150,000 clones, 90% to 95% detected once. Here the sequenced sample was peripheral blood, taken on day 0 of AZD1222 vaccination. Receptors originate from an adult in good health. Both conserved end residues are part of each CDR3. A D gene is named only where the DNA matches it firmly. Part of the rows lack a size; the others show once, few, many or a class for expanded clones.

D gene	V gene	clone size	J gene	CDR3 protein	CDR3 DNA
TRBD2	TRBV19	once	TRBJ2-2	CASKGTAAGVTGELFF	TGTGCCAGTAAGGGGACGGCAGCGGGAGTAACCGGGGAGCTGTTTTTT
-	TRBV28	-	TRBJ1-2	CASSLPGRRVSGYTF	TGTGCCAGCAGTCTCCCGGGGAGAAGGGTCTCCGGCTACACCTTC
TRBD2	TRBV7-6	-	TRBJ2-5	CASSFRGIAGGGETQYF	TGTGCCAGCAGCTTCCGAGGAATAGCGGGAGGAGGAGAGACCCAGTACTTC
TRBD2	TRBV5-1	-	TRBJ2-3	CASRLAGATDTQYF	TGCGCCAGCAGGCTAGCGGGGGCGACAGATACGCAGTATTTT
TRBD1	TRBV30	-	TRBJ1-4	CAWSFKTGVSEKLFF	TGTGCCTGGAGCTTCAAAACAGGGGTTAGTGAAAAACTGTTTTTT
-	TRBV4-2	-	TRBJ2-2	CASSQEGWAAAGTGELFF	TGTGCCAGCAGCCAAGAAGGTTGGGCGGCAGCCGGGACCGGGGAGCTGTTTTTT
-	TRBV6-5	once	TRBJ1-1	CASRNSKKEAFF	TGTGCCAGCAGAAACAGCAAAAAAGAAGCTTTCTTT
TRBD1	TRBV29-1	-	TRBJ1-2	CSVDRAGYTF	TGCAGCGTGGACAGGGCTGGCTACACCTTC
TRBD2	TRBV9	-	TRBJ2-1	CASSVGGLAGAYNEQFF	TGTGCCAGCAGCGTAGGCGGACTAGCGGGAGCCTACAATGAGCAGTTCTTC
-	TRBV13	-	TRBJ1-2	CASSLLQDGYTF	TGTGCCAGCAGCTTACTCCAGGATGGCTACACCTTC
TRBD1	TRBV5-8	once	TRBJ2-4	CASSRPGQGKHIQYF	TGTGCCAGCAGCCGACCCGGACAGGGGAAACACATTCAGTACTTC
-	TRBV6-5	-	TRBJ2-7	CASSYSGRHDYEQYF	TGTGCCAGCAGTTACTCGGGAAGACACGACTACGAGCAGTACTTC
-	TRBV7-8	-	TRBJ2-6	CASSLGAAGANVLTF	TGTGCCAGCAGCCTCGGGGCGGCTGGGGCCAACGTCCTGACTTTC
-	TRBV2	-	TRBJ1-3	CASRGAPGNTIYF	TGTGCCAGCAGGGGGGCGCCCGGAAACACCATATATTTT
-	TRBV11-2	-	TRBJ2-7	CASSLAATRADGSYEQYF	TGTGCCAGCAGCTTAGCTGCAACACGGGCCGACGGCTCCTACGAGCAGTACTTC
-	TRBV7-2	once	TRBJ1-3	CASRDDTGSGNTIYF	TGTGCCAGCAGAGATGACACGGGGTCTGGAAACACCATATATTTT
-	TRBV7-9	-	TRBJ1-6	CASSLARQGSSYNSPLHF	TGTGCCAGCAGCTTAGCGCGGCAGGGGAGCTCCTATAATTCACCCCTCCACTTT
-	TRBV14	-	TRBJ2-1	CASSQRQGKNNEQFF	TGTGCCAGCAGCCAGAGGCAGGGTAAGAACAATGAGCAGTTCTTC
TRBD2	TRBV3-1/TRBV3-2	-	TRBJ2-7	CASSQEGSGSGAEQYF	TGTGCCAGCAGCCAAGAAGGGAGCGGGAGTGGGGCTGAGCAGTACTTC
TRBD1	TRBV28	-	TRBJ1-4	CASSLRGGRGRNEKLFF	TGTGCCAGCAGCCTCAGGGGGGGCAGGGGGCGGAATGAAAAACTGTTTTTT
-	TRBV10-3	-	TRBJ1-5	CAISESIQQYSNQPQHF	TGTGCCATCAGTGAGTCGATTCAGCAGTATAGCAATCAGCCCCAGCATTTT
-	TRBV6-6	-	TRBJ1-5	CASSQGGANQPQHF	TGTGCCAGCAGTCAGGGAGGTGCCAATCAGCCCCAGCATTTT
-	TRBV11-2	-	TRBJ1-4	CASRVGATNEKLFF	TGTGCCAGCAGGGTAGGGGCAACTAATGAAAAACTGTTTTTT
-	TRBV27	-	TRBJ2-7	CASSKSGPSSSYEQYF	TGTGCCAGCAGCAAGTCAGGGCCATCGAGCTCCTACGAGCAGTACTTC
TRBD2	TRBV9	-	TRBJ2-1	CASSVTSGNNEQFF	TGTGCCAGCAGCGTAACTAGCGGAAACAATGAGCAGTTCTTC
TRBD1	TRBV9	-	TRBJ2-2	CASSPTGTGIPGELFF	TGTGCCAGCAGCCCGACCGGGACAGGGATCCCCGGGGAGCTGTTTTTT
-	TRBV30	-	TRBJ1-2	CAWSVAGANYGYTF	TGTGCCTGGAGTGTGGCAGGAGCTAACTATGGCTACACCTTC
-	TRBV21-1	-	TRBJ1-4	CARFETPSGSTNEKLFF	TGTGCCAGGTTTGAAACGCCTTCAGGTAGCACTAATGAAAAACTGTTTTTT
-	TRBV18	-	TRBJ1-1	CASSPTGPGPDNTEAFF	TGTGCCAGCTCACCAACAGGTCCCGGGCCAGATAACACTGAAGCTTTCTTT
-	TRBV5-4	-	TRBJ1-2	CASSLDGSFGGYTF	TGTGCCAGCAGCTTGGATGGCTCTTTTGGCGGCTACACCTTC
TRBD1	TRBV28	-	TRBJ1-5	CASVQGQGNQPQHF	TGTGCCAGCGTACAGGGGCAGGGCAATCAGCCCCAGCATTTT
-	TRBV18	-	TRBJ1-1	CASSPPQGLNTEAFF	TGTGCCAGCTCACCACCTCAGGGGTTGAACACTGAAGCTTTCTTT
-	TRBV12-5	-	TRBJ1-5	CASGSHPGTPSNQPQHF	TGTGCTAGTGGTTCCCATCCCGGGACACCAAGCAATCAGCCCCAGCATTTT
-	TRBV4-1	-	TRBJ2-3	CASSQGPGVDTQYF	TGCGCCAGCAGCCAAGGGCCGGGGGTAGATACGCAGTATTTT
-	TRBV28	-	TRBJ1-1	CASSRRGWPEAFF	TGTGCCAGCAGCCGCCGGGGATGGCCTGAAGCTTTCTTT
-	TRBV6-2/TRBV6-3	-	TRBJ2-2	CASSYSTQATGELFF	TGTGCCAGCAGTTACTCGACACAGGCTACCGGGGAGCTGTTTTTT
TRBD1	TRBV2	-	TRBJ1-1	CASSGDRKNTEAFF	TGTGCCAGCAGTGGGGACAGAAAGAACACTGAAGCTTTCTTT
TRBD1	TRBV7-9	-	TRBJ1-1	CASSQAGGTEAFF	TGTGCCAGCAGCCAAGCAGGGGGCACTGAAGCTTTCTTT
TRBD2	TRBV9	-	TRBJ2-1	CASSAGGLLAGGLSEQFF	TGTGCCAGCAGCGCCGGGGGCCTCCTAGCGGGAGGACTAAGTGAGCAGTTCTTC
TRBD1	TRBV18	-	TRBJ2-5	CASSPSRGQTQYF	TGTGCCAGCTCACCATCCAGGGGGCAGACCCAGTACTTC
TRBD2	TRBV18	-	TRBJ2-1	CASSPPSGRAYNEQFF	TGTGCCAGCTCACCACCTAGCGGGAGGGCCTACAATGAGCAGTTCTTC
-	TRBV18	-	TRBJ1-1	CASSPGPGNTEAFF	TGTGCCAGCTCACCCGGACCAGGGAACACTGAAGCTTTCTTT
-	TRBV18	once	TRBJ1-4	CASSPPSQLLNEKLFF	TGTGCCAGCTCACCCCCTAGTCAGCTTCTTAATGAAAAACTGTTTTTT
TRBD1	TRBV4-3	-	TRBJ1-6	CASSQDHRGAKSPLHF	TGCGCCAGCAGCCAAGATCACAGGGGTGCTAAGTCACCCCTCCACTTT
-	TRBV24-1	once	TRBJ2-1	CATSDFGTPGKGEQFF	TGTGCCACCAGTGATTTTGGGACACCAGGGAAGGGTGAGCAGTTCTTC
TRBD1	TRBV25-1	-	TRBJ2-7	CASSDTTGLSYEQYF	TGTGCCAGCAGTGATACGACAGGGCTCTCCTACGAGCAGTACTTC
-	TRBV7-7	-	TRBJ2-7	CASSLDDGYLYEQYF	TGTGCCAGCAGCTTAGATGATGGTTACCTCTACGAGCAGTACTTC
-	TRBV6-1	-	TRBJ2-7	CASSDPRRREDEQYF	TGTGCCAGCAGTGACCCCCGCCGCCGTGAAGACGAGCAGTACTTC
-	TRBV3-1/TRBV3-2	-	TRBJ1-1	CASSHLQGNTEAFF	TGTGCCAGCAGCCACTTACAGGGGAACACTGAAGCTTTCTTT
-	TRBV5-5	-	TRBJ2-1	CASSLRSGPYNEQFF	TGTGCCAGCAGCTTGAGAAGCGGGCCCTACAATGAGCAGTTCTTC
-	TRBV9	-	TRBJ2-3	CASSVPLAYSDTQYF	TGTGCCAGCAGCGTTCCCCTAGCGTATTCAGATACGCAGTATTTT
TRBD1	TRBV2	-	TRBJ2-7	CASSEKVGQGRYEQYF	TGTGCCAGCAGTGAAAAAGTTGGACAGGGGCGGTACGAGCAGTACTTC
-	TRBV12-3/TRBV12-4	once	TRBJ1-6	CASSRTGYSPLHF	TGTGCCAGCAGTCGTACAGGGTATTCACCCCTCCACTTT